Shown below are 17 T cell receptor beta chains from a single sample sequenced in a study of blood T cell repertoires in COVID-19. The protocol was immunoSEQ multiplex PCR, while the TCRdb copy is restricted to in-frame clones and leaves out a portion. This sample has 100,000 or so clones, with 85% found just once. Sequencing input: peripheral blood. The receptor source for this set is a human donor in a cohort sampled during active COVID-19.

The chain combines TRBV10-3 with TRBJ2-7; 9 bases are a match to TRBD1. V trimming: 6 bases; J trimming: 3 bases; junction bases outside the gene matches: 15. Germline V lookup: CDR1 ENHRY, CDR2 SYGVKD. The CDR3 runs 17 residues. CDR3 nucleotides: TGTGCCATCAGCGGGGGAAGCCCCGGGACAGGGCTCTACGAGCAGTACTTC. Residues: CAISGGSPGTGLYEQYF.

This clone was recorded a few times. This rearrangement joins TRBV9 to TRBJ1-1; no clear D gene. The CDR3 consists of 17 residues. V shed 3 bases and J shed 1 base, with 19 bases lying between them. Germline V gene lookup returns CDR1 SGDLS and CDR2 YYNGEE. The CDR3 spells CASSAIRQREKNTEAFF. CDR3 nucleotide sequence: TGTGCCAGCAGCGCAATCCGCCAGCGGGAGAAGAACACTGAAGCTTTCTTT. Full variable domain (missing parts from reference TRBV9 and TRBJ1-1): DSGVTQTPKHLITATGQRVTLRCSPRSGDLSVYWYQQSLDQGLQFLIQYYNGEERAKGNILERFSAQQFPDLHSELNLSSLELGDSALYFCASSAIRQREKNTEAFFGQGTRLTVV.

This clone came up once. The chain employs TRBV5-1 and TRBJ1-5; D unclear. The ends were cut back, 0 bases at V and 3 bases at J, with 10 bases in the middle. Germline assignment: CDR1 SGHRS and CDR2 YFSETQ. This CDR3 spans 15 amino acids. The CDR3 region has the DNA TGCGCCAGCAGCTTGGACGGTGCCCTCAATCAGCCCCAGCATTTT. It specifies CASSLDGALNQPQHF.

The chain recombines TRBV18 with TRBJ1-6, with D perhaps TRBD1 (6 bases). Germline assignment: CDR1 KGHSH and CDR2 LQKENI. The CDR3 sequence is 14 residues long. V was trimmed by 6 bases and J by 6 bases, leaving 12 bases between them. CDR3 region: CASSPGHPNSPLHF. In DNA form, the CDR3 reads TGTGCCAGCTCGCCGGGACACCCTAATTCACCCCTCCACTTT.

The chain recombines TRBV7-9 with TRBJ1-1, with D perhaps matching TRBD1 (5 bases). This CDR3 is built from 13 residues. V lost 4 bases and J lost 6, with 12 bases in between. Germline loops: CDR1 SEHNR, CDR2 FQNEAQ (reference sequence). The CDR3 is CASSSPGIPEAFF. In DNA form, the CDR3 reads TGTGCCAGCAGCTCCCCAGGGATCCCTGAAGCTTTCTTT.

The rearrangement joins TRBV19 to TRBJ1-3, with 8 bases identical to TRBD1. CDR3 size: 19 residues. J lost 0 bases, V lost 3 bases, and 13 bases had no gene match. The germline V gene has CDR1 LNHDA and CDR2 SQIVND (reference sequence). The CDR3, as DNA: TGTGCCAGTAGTATGAAGCCCCCGGGACAGGCCGTCTCTGGAAACACCATATATTTT. The encoded protein is CASSMKPPGQAVSGNTIYF.

The chain couples TRBV24-1 to TRBJ2-1, with 10 nucleotides matching TRBD2. This CDR3 has 16 amino acids. J gave up 0 bases and V 4 bases, and 2 bases lay outside the gene matches. Germline CDR1 is KGHDR and CDR2 is SFDVKD. The CDR3 DNA is TGTGCCACCAGTGAGATAGCGGGGGGCTCCTACAATGAGCAGTTCTTC. Encoded protein: CATSEIAGGSYNEQFF.

The chain links TRBV9 to TRBJ2-7; the match to TRBD2 covers 13 bases. This CDR3 region has 14 residues. Trimming cost V 3 bases and J 6 bases; bases outside gene matches: 3. The germline CDR1 and CDR2 sequences are SGDLS and YYNGEE. The CDR3 DNA sequence: TGTGCCAGCAGCGAACTAGCGGGGGGGAGCGAGCAGTACTTC. As protein: CASSELAGGSEQYF.

The rearrangement joins TRBV29-1 to TRBJ2-1, with D perhaps matching TRBD2 (5 bases). Trimming pared 3 bases from V and 13 bases from J, leaving 10 bases between. Germline lookup yields CDR1 SQVTM and CDR2 ANQGSEA. CDR3 length: 10 amino acids. CDR3 protein: CSVDESSQFF. Here the CDR3 DNA reads TGCAGCGTTGACGAATCTAGCCAGTTCTTC.

The gene calls are TRBV18 and TRBJ2-3, with 11 bases identical to TRBD2. The CDR3 extends over 15 amino acids. Germline V CDR1 and CDR2: KGHSH, LQKENI. Trimming cost V 1 base and J 7 bases; bases outside gene matches: 4. Here the CDR3 DNA reads TGTGCCAGCTCACCACTAGCGGGAGGGATGCATACGCAGTATTTT. It specifies CASSPLAGGMHTQYF.

The rearrangement joins TRBV6-5 to TRBJ1-2; D ambiguous. V lost 6 bases and J 2 bases, leaving 7 bases between the germline ends. From germline, CDR1 is MNHEY and CDR2 SVGAGI. This CDR3 has 12 amino acids. CDR3 DNA: TGTGCCAGCAGGGGAGGGAACTATGGCTACACCTTC. As protein: CASRGGNYGYTF.

V gene TRBV7-3 combines with J gene TRBJ2-1; TRBD2 agrees at 9 bases. CDR1 SGHTA and CDR2 FQGTGA come from the germline V gene. Trimming took 2 bases from V and 7 from J; bases not matched to a gene: 6. CDR3 length equals 15 residues. The CDR3: CASSLGGAGGNEQFF. The CDR3, as DNA: TGTGCCAGCAGCTTAGGAGGTGCGGGAGGGAATGAGCAGTTCTTC.

This chain links TRBV23-1 with TRBJ2-1, with no clear D. TRBV23-1 falls under the ORF class, with uncertain function. V lost 3 bases and J lost 3, with 15 bases in between. There are 16 residues in the CDR3. The CDR3 nucleotides read TGCGCCAGCAGTCAGCGAGACTCCCTAAGCTACAATGAGCAGTTCTTC. It codes for CASSQRDSLSYNEQFF.

A single count supports this clone. V usage is TRBV6-1 and J usage is TRBJ1-4; 7 nucleotides match TRBD1. V lost 2 bases and J lost 8; bases outside the gene matches: 2. Looked up from germline, CDR1 is MNHNS and CDR2 is SASEGT. The length of the CDR3 is 13 residues. CDR3 bases: TGTGCCAGCAGTGAACAGGGGGAGGAAAAACTGTTTTTT. Translated: CASSEQGEEKLFF.

About this clone itself: Other DNA sequences in the sample encode the same CDR3. This sequence joins TRBV24-1 and TRBJ2-1; 9 positions match TRBD1. After removal of 5 bases from V and 6 bases from J, the junction contained 10 bases not matched to a gene. The germline gives CDR1 KGHDR, CDR2 SFDVKD. The CDR3 extends over 16 amino acids. In nucleotides, the CDR3 is TGTGCCACCAGTGGGGGCCGGGACAGGGAGGGCAATGAGCAGTTCTTC. Protein product: CATSGGRDREGNEQFF.

The chain is built from TRBV7-2 and TRBJ2-7, with 7 nucleotides matching TRBD1. Germline V lookup: CDR1 SGHTA, CDR2 FQGNSA. This CDR3 region has 15 residues. V trimming: 5 bases; J trimming: 0 bases; junction bases outside the gene matches: 7. CDR3 residues: CASSTSTGASYEQYF. The CDR3 DNA follows: TGTGCCAGCAGCACATCCACAGGGGCCTCCTACGAGCAGTACTTC. The entire variable domain, with the rest obtained from reference TRBV7-2 and TRBJ2-7, is as follows: GAGVSQSPSNKVTEKGKDVELRCDPISGHTALYWYRQSLGQGLEFLIYFQGNSAPDKSGLPSDRFSAERTGGSVSTLTIQRTQQEDSAVYLCASSTSTGASYEQYFGPGTRLTVT.

The gene calls are TRBV7-9 and TRBJ2-7; TRBD1 might be the D (6 bases). The CDR3 length is 14 residues. The V and J ends lost 2 bases and 0 bases respectively, with 8 bases between them. CDR1 SEHNR and CDR2 FQNEAQ come from the germline V gene (reference sequence). The CDR3 bases are TGTGCCAGCAGCTTACAGGGGAACTCCTACGAGCAGTACTTC. Translation: CASSLQGNSYEQYF.